This T cell receptor beta chain was obtained from a study of blood T cell repertoires in COVID-19 (dated by TCRdb to the early 2020s). The study in broad terms: Samples from collaborators originated in the United States, Italy and Spain and spanned both the acute and convalescent phases of COVID-19. The material from the prospective study consisted of cDNA or gDNA derived from T cells, B-cell-depleted T cells, or PBMCs. The dataset comprised deeply sampled blood TCRbeta repertoires from subjects exposed to, actively infected with, or recovered from COVID-19. A freely available public database, intended as a resource for researchers studying the immune response to SARS-CoV-2, is where the repertoires were released. The samples were drawn from the first 160 participants of the ongoing ImmuneRACE study and from 1,254 subjects provided by 6 global collaborators. Sample metadata almost always included a de-identified subject ID, COVID-19 status, age in years and sex. Where HLA class I and class II types were available, the types were taken from metadata supplied by the sample provider, not from assay-based typing. The study at large found these results: How much clinical and demographic metadata was included differed by source and by participant, and the metadata was provided uncurated.

The immunoSEQ Assay, a bias-controlled multiplex PCR, was used to amplify TCRbeta CDR3 regions from genomic DNA. From the authors' description of their analysis: The number of nucleated cells in each sample was estimated by amplification of reference gene primers within the assay. To quantify the absolute abundance of each unique TCRbeta CDR3 rearrangement, sequence reads were collapsed and filtered. For each sample, productive Simpson clonality was calculated as the square root of Simpson's diversity index over productive rearrangements. The source is immuneACCESS, and TCRdb retained only in-frame sequences with V and J called. Part of the clones is not carried over; for the studies checked, unresolved V genes explain less than half of this, and the remainder is unexplained. V, J and clone size were drawn from that table, and D and trimming were deduced from the DNA. Here the sample has about 260,000 clones; around 87% occur a single time. Over 5% of the sample goes to the ten largest clones.

For CDR1 and CDR2, the germline V gene (reference sequence) lists LNHNV and YYDKDF. The CDR3 starts with the cysteine, ends with the phenylalanine, and has 19 residues. Solely the CDR3 DNA is kept, with 57 bases framed from the first base. The V end gives up 0 bases and the J end 7 bases, leaving 9 bases in the junction not matched to a gene. As regards this clone: Its antigen has not been determined. No quality values exist for individual bases; no much larger clone is one base distant.

In Seattle, one collaborating source enrolled patients while the infection was active and tracked those patients longitudinally over the course of disease. Each collaborating institution followed its own protocols to collect whole blood in K2EDTA tubes. For TCRbeta analysis, collaborator samples were shipped as frozen whole blood, as isolated PBMCs, or as DNA extracted from either sample type. The chain couples TRBV15 to TRBJ2-2; 15 of the junction bases match TRBD2. The origin of this receptor is a woman in her sixties with COVID-19, enrolled during active disease. The specimen sequenced was peripheral blood. The CDR3 protein: CATSRDRGLAGGKDGELFF. The sequenced DNA is TGTGCCACCAGCAGAGATCGGGGACTAGCGGGAGGAAAGGACGGGGAGCTGTTTTTT.